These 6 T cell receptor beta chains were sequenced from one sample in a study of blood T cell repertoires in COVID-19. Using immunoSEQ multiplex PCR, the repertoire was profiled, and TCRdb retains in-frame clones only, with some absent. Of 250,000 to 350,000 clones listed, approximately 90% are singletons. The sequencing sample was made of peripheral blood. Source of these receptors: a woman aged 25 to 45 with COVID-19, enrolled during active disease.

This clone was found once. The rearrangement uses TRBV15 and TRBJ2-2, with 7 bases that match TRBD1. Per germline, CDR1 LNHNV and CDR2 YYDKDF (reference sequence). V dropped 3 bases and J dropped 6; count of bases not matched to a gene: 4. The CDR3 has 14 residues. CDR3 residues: CATSSGQGAGELFF. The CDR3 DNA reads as TGTGCCACCAGCAGTGGGCAGGGGGCCGGGGAGCTGTTTTTT.

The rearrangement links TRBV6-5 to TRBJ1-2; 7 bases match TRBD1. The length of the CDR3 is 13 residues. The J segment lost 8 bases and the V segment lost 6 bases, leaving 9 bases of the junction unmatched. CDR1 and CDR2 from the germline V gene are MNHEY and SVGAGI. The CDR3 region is CASRDDRASGYTF. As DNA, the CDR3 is TGTGCCAGCAGGGATGACAGGGCCTCCGGCTACACCTTC.

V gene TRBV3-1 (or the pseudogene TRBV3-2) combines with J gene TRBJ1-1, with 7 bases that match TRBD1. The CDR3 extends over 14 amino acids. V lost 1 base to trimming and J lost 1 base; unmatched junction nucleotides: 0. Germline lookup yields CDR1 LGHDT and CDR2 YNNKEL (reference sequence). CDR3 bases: TGTGCCAGCAGCCAAGGACAGGGGAACACTGAAGCTTTCTTT. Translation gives CASSQGQGNTEAFF.

CDR3 nucleotides: TGTGCCAGCAGCGTAGGGGGGACTAGCAGCCGAGAGACCCAGTACTTC. Residues: CASSVGGTSSRETQYF. The J gene is TRBJ2-5, the V gene TRBV9, with 9 bases lining up with TRBD2. Unmatched junction bases numbered 7, after V lost 0 bases and J lost 4 bases. The CDR3 totals 16 residues. Per germline, CDR1 SGDLS and CDR2 YYNGEE.

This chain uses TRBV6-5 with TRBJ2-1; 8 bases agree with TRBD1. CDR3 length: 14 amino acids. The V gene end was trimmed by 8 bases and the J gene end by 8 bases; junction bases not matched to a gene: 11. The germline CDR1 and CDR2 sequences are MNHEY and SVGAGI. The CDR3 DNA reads TGTGCCAGCGGACAGGGCTGGGTTGTCCATGAGCAGTTCTTC. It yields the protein CASGQGWVVHEQFF.

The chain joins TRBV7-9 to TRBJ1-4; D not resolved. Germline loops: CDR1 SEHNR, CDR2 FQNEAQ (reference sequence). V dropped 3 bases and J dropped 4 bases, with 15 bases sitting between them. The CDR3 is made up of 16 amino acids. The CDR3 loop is CASSFSGGPHNEKLFF. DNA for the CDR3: TGTGCCAGCAGCTTTTCGGGAGGGCCCCATAATGAAAAACTGTTTTTT.